The clone carrying this TCR beta chain was picked up a small number of times. This entry is derived from a study of blood T cell repertoires in COVID-19. Study background: COVID-19 samples from acute and convalescent phases originated in the United States, Italy and Spain.

Per germline, CDR1 SGDLS and CDR2 YYNGEE. The germline V and J ends were trimmed by 0 bases and 4 bases, with 10 bases remaining between them. This CDR3 is 14 amino acids long. Profiling relied on immunoSEQ multiplex PCR, and the TCRdb table lists in-frame clones only, not all of them. Among 260,000 or so clones listed, roughly 76% were seen once. This clonotype originated in a woman older than 75 with COVID-19, enrolled during active disease. The sequencing input was peripheral blood. The V call is TRBV9, the J call TRBJ1-1; D is possibly TRBD1 (5 bases). CDR3 bases: TGTGCCAGCAGCGTAGAATGGGGCGGCACTGAAGCTTTCTTT. This gives the protein CASSVEWGGTEAFF.